This T cell receptor beta chain came from a study of CD8 T cells in ankylosing spondylitis. Germline CDR1 reads LGHDT; CDR2 reads YNNKEL (reference sequence). The CDR3 extends over 13 amino acids. V was trimmed by 6 bases and J by 3 bases, leaving 11 bases between them. Points on this clonotype: Its antigen remains unidentified.

General study results and limits: It appeared that ankylosing spondylitis blood was characterized by a TCR beta motif of several highly homologous variants.

Each CDR3 protein is one row after TCRdb ran MiXCR on the 5' RACE reads. The sample contains roughly 400,000 distinct CDR3 sequences, approximately 20% of which appear only once. This chain joins TRBV3-1 and TRBJ2-5, with D unclear. Sequenced input: blood, either unsorted or a sorted T cell fraction (not recorded which). This TCR was sampled from a male donor with ankylosing spondylitis. The CDR3 nucleotides are TGTGCCAGCAGAAAGACGGTAAAAGAGACCCAGTACTTC. Its protein product is CASRKTVKETQYF.